These 8 T cell receptor beta chains share one sample of origin, sequenced in a study of blood T cell repertoires in COVID-19. The data were produced by immunoSEQ multiplex PCR, yet TCRdb's version contains in-frame clones alone and is incomplete. The repertoire holds about 230,000 clones, with roughly 80% as singletons. Input material: peripheral blood. These receptors were obtained from an elderly woman with acute or convalescent COVID-19.

The chain combines TRBV5-4 with TRBJ2-1, with 14 bases aligning to TRBD2. Germline assignment: CDR1 SGHNT and CDR2 YYREEE (reference sequence). V lost 4 bases, J lost 9 bases, and 9 bases stayed unmatched. The CDR3 covers 16 residues. This chain's CDR3 is CASSPPGTSGSSEQFF. CDR3 coding DNA: TGTGCCAGCAGCCCGCCCGGGACTAGCGGGAGTAGTGAGCAGTTCTTC. Full variable domain (remainder filled in from reference TRBV5-4 and TRBJ2-1): ETGVTQSPTHLIKTRGQQVTLRCSSQSGHNTVSWYQQALGQGPQFIFQYYREEENGRGNFPPRFSGLQFPNYSSELNVNALELDDSALYLCASSPPGTSGSSEQFFGPGTRLTVL.

The V and J genes are TRBV18 and TRBJ1-6; a possible D gene is TRBD1 (5 bases). This CDR3 comprises 15 residues. The germline gives CDR1 KGHSH, CDR2 LQKENI. Trimming left V 2 bases short and J 0 bases short, with 5 bases between. The CDR3 loop is CASSPDSSYNSPLHF. In DNA form, the CDR3 reads TGTGCCAGCTCACCAGACAGCTCCTATAATTCACCCCTCCACTTT.

The chain couples TRBV7-9 to TRBJ2-3; 8 nucleotides agree with TRBD2. Germline CDR1 and CDR2: SEHNR and FQNEAQ (reference sequence). CDR3 length: 17 residues. The junction had 9 bases not matched to a gene; V was cut back by 1 base and J by 3 bases. CDR3 in amino acids: CASSLGSVGTRTDTQYF. DNA of the CDR3: TGTGCCAGCAGCTTAGGGTCTGTCGGGACTAGAACAGATACGCAGTATTTT. Full variable domain (missing parts from reference TRBV7-9 and TRBJ2-3): DTGVSQNPRHKITKRGQNVTFRCDPISEHNRLYWYRQTLGQGPEFLTYFQNEAQLEKSRLLSDRFSAERPKGSFSTLEIQRTEQGDSAMYLCASSLGSVGTRTDTQYFGPGTRLTVL.

The chain couples TRBV3-1 (or the pseudogene TRBV3-2) to TRBJ1-1; D is possibly TRBD1 (5 bases). Trimming took 0 bases from V and 0 from J, leaving 14 bases between them. This CDR3 is built from 17 residues. Germline V gene sequence: CDR1 LGHDT, CDR2 YNNKEL (reference sequence). Written as DNA, the CDR3 is TGTGCCAGCAGCCAAGAACCAGGGAAACGCATGAACACTGAAGCTTTCTTT. Encoded protein: CASSQEPGKRMNTEAFF.

The rearrangement links TRBV18 to TRBJ1-1; possible D gene TRBD1, 6 bases. The germline gives CDR1 KGHSH, CDR2 LQKENI. The CDR3 runs to 15 residues. V was shortened by 1 base and J by 10 bases, with 19 bases between the two germline ends. The CDR3 loop reads CASSPQGGQGFGAFF. The CDR3 DNA follows: TGTGCCAGCTCACCACAGGGGGGGCAGGGTTTCGGAGCTTTCTTT. The full variable domain, in which reference TRBV18 and TRBJ1-1 provide the parts outside the CDR3, is NAGVMQNPRHLVRRRGQEARLRCSPMKGHSHVYWYRQLPEEGLKFMVYLQKENIIDESGMPKERFSAEFPKEGPSILRIQQVVRGDSAAYFCASSPQGGQGFGAFFGQGTRLTVV.

This chain joins TRBV7-2 and TRBJ2-3; 8 nucleotides agree with TRBD2. The CDR3 runs 17 residues. Unmatched junction bases numbered 11, after V lost 5 bases and J lost 1 base. Germline CDR1 reads SGHTA; CDR2 reads FQGNSA. CDR3 coding DNA: TGTGCCAGCAGCCCCGGGGCGGGGGGTCTACGCACAGATACGCAGTATTTT. Translated: CASSPGAGGLRTDTQYF.

The V gene is TRBV6-2 or TRBV6-3, the J gene TRBJ2-7; TRBD2 matches 10 bases. J lost 2 bases, V lost 5 bases, and 9 bases had no gene match. Looked up from germline, CDR1 is MNHEY and CDR2 is SVGEGT. The CDR3 spans 16 residues. CDR3 bases: TGTGCCAGCAGTGGGGTAGGGACTAGCGTGACCTACGAGCAGTACTTC. As protein: CASSGVGTSVTYEQYF.

This clone was counted only a few times. The V gene is TRBV30, the J gene TRBJ1-2; 12 bases map to TRBD1. CDR3 length: 15 residues. Germline V gene sequence: CDR1 GTSNPN, CDR2 SVGIG (reference sequence). V was clipped by 3 bases and J by 8 bases; unmatched bases: 10. CDR3 in DNA: TGTGCCTGGAGGGTGGGACAGGGGGCGATAGACGGCTACACCTTC. Its protein is CAWRVGQGAIDGYTF. Drawing the rest from reference TRBV30 and TRBJ1-2, the complete variable domain is SQTIHQWPATLVQPVGSPLSLECTVEGTSNPNLYWYRQAAGRGLQLLFYSVGIGQISSEVPQNLSASRPQDRQFILSSKKLLLSDSGFYLCAWRVGQGAIDGYTFGSGTRLTVV.